This section outlines one T cell receptor (beta chain) sequence together with its context. Its specificity is unknown. CDR3 length: 13 amino acids. From germline, CDR1 is SGHTA and CDR2 FQGNSA. V gave up 4 bases and J gave up 4 bases, with 8 bases separating them. These data belong to a study of CD8+ T cells in alopecia areata. In the study overall: It was 6 to 18 months of tofacitinib, and then there were 6 months off drug. Findings and limits, study-wide: Many expanded lesional clones remained in scalp and blood on tofacitinib. Compared with normal scalp, lesional scalp had higher clonality and more expanded CD8+ clones.

The treatment is: oral pan-JAK inhibitor, 5-10 mg twice daily. Following RNA extraction, reverse transcription yielded cDNA that acted as the sequencing template. Profiling relied on immunoSEQ multiplex PCR, and the TCRdb table lists in-frame clones only, not all of them. The repertoire holds 75,000 to 85,000 clones, with around 60% as singletons. The sequence was obtained from a human donor with alopecia areata. The starting material was CD8+ T cells sorted from blood, obtained at week 24, from a patient treated with tofacitinib. This chain links TRBV7-2 with TRBJ2-1; either TRBD1 or TRBD2 may supply D (5 bases each). The CDR3 is CASSWDGYNEQFF. The DNA of the CDR3 is TGTGCCAGCAGCTGGGACGGTTACAATGAGCAGTTCTTC.